This T cell receptor (beta chain) is from a study of blood T cell repertoires in COVID-19. Looking at the study overall: Samples taken during acute and convalescent COVID-19 were collected in the United States, Italy and Spain. The cDNA or gDNA used as material had been derived from T cells, B-cell-depleted T cells, or PBMCs.

This clone has just a few counts. The germline gives CDR1 GTSNPN, CDR2 SVGIG (reference sequence). This CDR3 has 12 amino acids. The V end was cut by 0 bases, the J end by 12 bases, with 15 bases between. Per the authors' pipeline: It was from reference gene primer amplification that nucleated cell counts were estimated. The protocol was immunoSEQ multiplex PCR, while the TCRdb copy is restricted to in-frame clones and leaves out a portion. V and J calls and clone size follow that table, whereas D and trimming were derived from the DNA. In the table there are about 150,000 clones, 80% to 90% of which are singletons.

This clonotype was sampled from a man aged 70-80 years with acute or convalescent COVID-19. The V gene is TRBV30, the J gene TRBJ2-7; D possibly corresponds to TRBD2 (5 bases). Sequenced material: peripheral blood. Written as DNA, the CDR3 is TGTGCCTGGAGTGTACGGAGGTCTGGACTGTACTTC. It translates to CAWSVRRSGLYF.